A single sample gave rise to the 10 T cell receptor beta chains below, sequenced in a study of cytomegalovirus exposure and HLA in healthy donors. PCR amplification relied on 60 Vbeta primers (plus 13 Jbeta primers). Sequenced by immunoSEQ multiplex PCR; TCRdb stores in-frame clones only, minus some. The sample shows about 130,000 clones, roughly 72% of them seen only once. Sequenced input: PBMCs. The source is a male donor in good health and CMV-seronegative.

Of note for this clone: Compared with germline, one end of the junction differs, possibly owing to a read error. The V and J genes are TRBV7-3 and TRBJ2-5; 10 bases match TRBD2. The CDR3 extends over 15 amino acids. Germline V gene sequence: CDR1 SGHTA, CDR2 FQGTGA. The CDR3 nucleotides are TGTGCCAGCATCAACGGACTAGCGGAAATAGAGGCCCAGTACTTC. Residues: CASINGLAEIEAQYF.

The chain couples TRBV9 to TRBJ2-1; D remains unclear. This CDR3 spans 15 amino acids. CDR1 and CDR2 (germline): SGDLS, YYNGEE. The ends were cut back, 0 bases at V and 8 bases at J, with 15 bases in the middle. CDR3 nucleotide sequence: TGTGCCAGCAGCGTAGGCGACTCCAGTTGGGATGAGCAGTTCTTC. Translation gives CASSVGDSSWDEQFF. The full variable domain, its missing parts supplied by reference TRBV9 and TRBJ2-1, is DSGVTQTPKHLITATGQRVTLRCSPRSGDLSVYWYQQSLDQGLQFLIQYYNGEERAKGNILERFSAQQFPDLHSELNLSSLELGDSALYFCASSVGDSSWDEQFFGPGTRLTVL.

This chain links TRBV19 with TRBJ2-7, with 12 positions matching TRBD2. The CDR3 extends over 16 amino acids. The V and J ends lost 4 bases and 7 bases, in that order; junction bases with no gene match: 11. Germline V CDR1 and CDR2: LNHDA, SQIVND (reference sequence). The CDR3 reads CASSTPRLAGAGEQYF. The CDR3 DNA reads TGTGCCAGTAGTACCCCAAGACTAGCGGGAGCGGGGGAGCAGTACTTC.

This chain joins TRBV10-1 and TRBJ2-4, with 7 bases that match TRBD1. CDR3 length equals 16 residues. V shed 5 bases, J shed 0 bases, and the junction held 7 bases outside the gene matches. In germline, CDR1 is WNHNN, CDR2 SYGVQD (reference sequence). CDR3 in amino acids: CASSHPGTEAKNIQYF. The DNA for the CDR3 is TGCGCCAGCAGTCATCCCGGGACAGAAGCCAAAAACATTCAGTACTTC.

This clone has only one observation. The chain recombines TRBV2 with TRBJ2-3, with a possible D match to TRBD2 (7 bases). Germline lookup yields CDR1 SNHLY and CDR2 FYNNEI. Trimming left V 6 bases short and J 2 bases short, with 24 bases between. There are 18 residues in the CDR3. The CDR3, as DNA: TGTGCCAGCAGCCGAAAAGGGGGGTGCGGGGGCCACACAGATACGCAGTATTTT. It is translated as CASSRKGGCGGHTDTQYF.

A few counts support this clone. V is TRBV2 and J is TRBJ1-4, with D maybe TRBD1 (5 bases). The length of the CDR3 is 13 residues. V lost 8 bases and J 4 bases, leaving 11 bases between the germline ends. From germline, CDR1 is SNHLY and CDR2 FYNNEI. CDR3 DNA sequence: TGTGCCAGCCTAGACAGTTTTAATGAAAAACTGTTTTTT. It translates to CASLDSFNEKLFF.

With regard to this clone: A much larger clone is a single base away; this may be a read error. The chain joins TRBV5-6 to TRBJ2-5, with 7 positions matching TRBD1. Per germline, CDR1 SGHDT and CDR2 YYEEEE. The V gene end was trimmed by 4 bases and the J gene end by 0 bases; junction bases not matched to a gene: 3. The CDR3 sequence is 14 residues long. DNA of the CDR3: TGTGCCAGCAGCGCCGGACAGGACCAAGAGACCCAGTACTTC. The encoded protein is CASSAGQDQETQYF.

The rearrangement links TRBV19 to TRBJ2-2; a possible D gene is TRBD1 (6 bases). The CDR3 loop spans 16 amino acids. Germline V gene lookup returns CDR1 LNHDA and CDR2 SQIVND (reference sequence). V was shortened by 8 bases and J by 2 bases, with 18 bases between the two germline ends. The CDR3 loop is CASLSPGQINTGELFF. DNA of the CDR3: TGTGCCAGTCTTTCCCCCGGACAGATAAACACCGGGGAGCTGTTTTTT.

The J gene is TRBJ2-1, the V gene TRBV5-1, with 8 nucleotides matching TRBD2. With 1 base clipped from V and 1 base from J, the junction kept 7 bases outside the gene matches. Germline loops: CDR1 SGHRS, CDR2 YFSETQ. The length of the CDR3 is 17 residues. The CDR3 nucleotides are TGCGCCAGCAGCTTGCGCGGAGCGGGAGTGTCCTACAATGAGCAGTTCTTC. This sequence encodes CASSLRGAGVSYNEQFF. The full variable domain, with the rest looked up from reference TRBV5-1 and TRBJ2-1, is KAGVTQTPRYLIKTRGQQVTLSCSPISGHRSVSWYQQTPGQGLQFLFEYFSETQRNKGNFPGRFSGRQFSNSRSEMNVSTLELGDSALYLCASSLRGAGVSYNEQFFGPGTRLTVL.

The V gene is TRBV5-1, the J gene TRBJ1-5; TRBD1 matches at 9 bases. The CDR3 extends over 16 amino acids. The V gene end was trimmed by 4 bases and the J gene end by 0 bases; junction bases not matched to a gene: 5. Germline V gene sequence: CDR1 SGHRS, CDR2 YFSETQ. The CDR3 region is CASSPGTGNSNQPQHF. The CDR3 DNA sequence: TGCGCCAGCAGCCCAGGGACAGGGAATAGCAATCAGCCCCAGCATTTT.